This T cell receptor beta chain was sequenced during a study of blood T cell repertoires in COVID-19 (dated by TCRdb to 2018 to 2021). Background on the whole study: Samples covering the acute and convalescent phases of COVID-19 were provided by collaborators in the United States, Italy and Spain. The sample metadata nearly always contained a de-identified subject ID, COVID-19 status, age in years and sex. Where HLA class I and class II types were available, the types were taken from metadata supplied by the sample provider, not from assay-based typing. The material from the prospective study consisted of cDNA or gDNA derived from T cells, B-cell-depleted T cells, or PBMCs. Samples came from the ongoing ImmuneRACE study (first 160 participants) plus 1,254 subjects from 6 global collaborators. Deeply sampled blood TCRbeta repertoires from subjects exposed to, actively infected with, or recovered from COVID-19 were included in the dataset. The repertoires were released in a freely available public database meant as a resource for research on the immune response to SARS-CoV-2.

TCRbeta CDR3 regions were amplified from genomic DNA using the immunoSEQ Assay, a bias-controlled multiplex PCR. Regarding the original processing steps: The number of nucleated cells in each sample was estimated by amplification of reference gene primers within the assay. Sequence reads were collapsed and filtered to measure the absolute abundance of every unique TCRbeta CDR3 rearrangement. For each sample, productive Simpson clonality was calculated as the square root of Simpson's diversity index over productive rearrangements. Imported from immuneACCESS, the table was reduced by TCRdb to in-frame sequences with V and J called. These copies leave out some clones; in studies compared against another copy, an unresolved V gene accounts for under half, and the cause of the remainder is not known. That table furnishes V, J and clone size, whereas the DNA furnished D and trimming. This sample is represented by around 160,000 clones; roughly 80% of them were singletons. The biggest ten clones account for 35% to 45% of the sample.

Inclusive of the bounding cysteine and phenylalanine, the CDR3 is 13 residues long. CDR3 DNA is the only sequence kept; it has 39 bases, read in frame from the first base. Trimming accounts for 10 bases at V and 3 bases at J, while the number of junction bases matched to no gene is 7. The germline V gene (reference sequence) specifies MNHNY as CDR1 and SVGAGI as CDR2. Each collaborating institution followed its own protocols to collect whole blood in K2EDTA tubes. For TCRbeta analysis, collaborators shipped samples as frozen whole blood, isolated PBMCs, or DNA extracted from either of those sample types. Overall study outcomes, separate from this receptor: The amount of clinical and demographic metadata varied by source and participant and was provided uncurated.

This clone has only one observation. Its antigen is currently not known. The sample holds no much larger clone one base away, and base qualities are not on file. Specimen: peripheral blood. The sequence joins TRBV6-6 to TRBJ1-2, with TRBD1 identical over 8 junction bases. The origin of this receptor is a human donor in a cohort sampled during active COVID-19. The nucleotide sequence is TGTGCCACCCGACAGGGGTTGGACTATGGCTACACCTTC. The encoded protein is CATRQGLDYGYTF.